This is a list of T cell receptor beta chains from one sample in a study of blood T cell repertoires in COVID-19. TCRdb's table, derived via immunoSEQ multiplex PCR, lists solely in-frame clones and lacks some. This sample has some 340,000 clones, with roughly 90% found just once. Sequencing was done on a sample of PBMCs or T cells enriched from blood (not recorded which). Receptor source: a woman aged 25-40 years who had been exposed to COVID-19. Each CDR3 is given with its conserved first and last residue. Each record gives: D gene, V gene, clone size, J gene, CDR3 protein, CDR3 DNA. A D gene is named only where the DNA matches it firmly. Clone size is given for some rows only: seen once, a few or many times, or a class if the clone is expanded.

TRBD1	TRBV7-9	.	TRBJ1-2	CASSASSGTENNYGYTF	TGTGCCAGCAGCGCCAGTTCCGGGACAGAAAATAACTATGGCTACACCTTC
TRBD1	TRBV27	.	TRBJ1-2	CASSRQGPFYGYTF	TGTGCCAGCTCCCGACAGGGGCCCTTCTATGGCTACACCTTC
TRBD1	TRBV19	.	TRBJ1-2	CASRGDRGSLFYGYTF	TGTGCCAGTAGGGGGGACAGGGGGTCCCTTTTCTATGGCTACACCTTC
.	TRBV13	.	TRBJ1-1	CASSFFSRLGSTEAFF	TGTGCCAGCAGCTTTTTCAGCAGACTTGGGAGCACTGAAGCTTTCTTT
.	TRBV5-1	once	TRBJ2-2	CASSLPTPSGELFF	TGCGCCAGCAGCTTGCCGACTCCATCCGGGGAGCTGTTTTTT
.	TRBV7-2	.	TRBJ1-4	CASSSSSRGREKLFF	TGTGCCAGCAGCTCTAGCTCTCGCGGGAGGGAAAAACTGTTTTTT
.	TRBV27	.	TRBJ2-2	CASSLRGAQQLGDTGELFF	TGTGCCAGCAGTTTAAGGGGTGCCCAACAGCTGGGTGACACCGGGGAGCTGTTTTTT
.	TRBV6-5	.	TRBJ2-5	CASSRTYQETQYF	TGTGCCAGCAGCAGGACTTACCAAGAGACCCAGTACTTC
.	TRBV5-1	.	TRBJ2-7	CASSGQGGTYEQYF	TGCGCCAGCAGCGGTCAGGGGGGAACCTACGAGCAGTACTTC
.	TRBV2	.	TRBJ1-6	CASSEAPGGNSPLHF	TGTGCCAGCAGTGAAGCGCCGGGGGGGAATTCACCCCTCCACTTT
.	TRBV12-3/TRBV12-4	.	TRBJ2-5	CASSSGETQYF	TGTGCCAGCAGTTCCGGAGAGACCCAGTACTTC
.	TRBV27	.	TRBJ2-5	CASSLRIRETQYF	TGTGCCAGCAGTTTGAGGATTCGAGAGACCCAGTACTTC
TRBD1	TRBV19	.	TRBJ1-1	CASSILKLGSGGNTEAFF	TGTGCCAGTAGTATCCTAAAGTTAGGGTCAGGGGGGAACACTGAAGCTTTCTTT
.	TRBV3-1/TRBV3-2	once	TRBJ1-6	CASSPRGDYSPLHF	TGTGCCAGCAGCCCCCGGGGGGACTATTCACCCCTCCACTTT
.	TRBV19	.	TRBJ1-2	CASRMFGSSTRNGYTF	TGTGCCAGCCGTATGTTTGGGTCCTCCACTAGGAATGGCTACACCTTC
.	TRBV7-2	.	TRBJ1-2	CASSVGHWSDYTF	TGTGCCAGCAGCGTGGGCCACTGGTCGGACTACACCTTC
.	TRBV27	once	TRBJ2-3	CASRLTPRIDTQYF	TGTGCCAGCAGGCTGACTCCCCGGATAGATACGCAGTATTTT
.	TRBV11-2	.	TRBJ2-5	CASSLDLTSSGKETQYF	TGTGCCAGCAGCTTAGATCTTACTAGCTCTGGCAAAGAGACCCAGTACTTC
.	TRBV5-1	.	TRBJ2-7	CASSFFLAKSYEQYF	TGCGCCAGCAGCTTTTTCCTAGCCAAGTCCTACGAGCAGTACTTC
TRBD2	TRBV6-1	.	TRBJ2-5	CASSDGQGGETQYF	TGTGCCAGCAGTGATGGTCAGGGAGGGGAGACCCAGTACTTC
.	TRBV13	.	TRBJ1-1	CASSLRTGYTEAFF	TGTGCCAGCAGCCTGCGGACGGGGTACACTGAAGCTTTCTTT
.	TRBV12-3/TRBV12-4	.	TRBJ2-3	CASGQSSTDTQYF	TGTGCCAGTGGGCAGTCTAGCACAGATACGCAGTATTTT
.	TRBV29-1	.	TRBJ1-1	CSVAKQRNTEAFF	TGCAGCGTCGCAAAACAGAGGAACACTGAAGCTTTCTTT
.	TRBV7-6	.	TRBJ2-6	CASSLAGRGSGANVLTF	TGTGCCAGCAGCTTAGCGGGCCGGGGGTCTGGGGCCAACGTCCTGACTTTC
.	TRBV9	.	TRBJ2-1	CASSVASSSYNEQFF	TGTGCCAGCAGCGTAGCTTCTAGCTCCTACAATGAGCAGTTCTTC
.	TRBV11-3	.	TRBJ1-1	CASSLDPGGEAFF	TGTGCCAGCAGCTTAGACCCCGGGGGAGAAGCTTTCTTT
TRBD2	TRBV5-1	.	TRBJ2-7	CASGRTSGGSSYEQYF	TGCGCCAGCGGCCGGACTAGCGGGGGAAGCTCCTACGAGCAGTACTTC
.	TRBV18	.	TRBJ1-2	CASSPPRTLRGYTF	TGTGCCAGCTCACCACCCCGGACATTGAGAGGCTACACCTTC
.	TRBV13	.	TRBJ1-1	CASTIGGWGRRNTEAFF	TGTGCCAGCACCATAGGGGGGTGGGGGCGAAGGAACACTGAAGCTTTCTTT
.	TRBV4-3	.	TRBJ1-6	CASSLGGDSPLHF	TGCGCCAGCAGCCTGGGGGGGGATTCACCCCTCCACTTT
.	TRBV5-8	.	TRBJ2-3	CASSLRSPDTQYF	TGTGCCAGCAGCCTCCGGTCCCCAGATACGCAGTATTTT
.	TRBV5-4	.	TRBJ2-2	CASSALVTGELFF	TGTGCCAGCAGCGCACTTGTTACCGGGGAGCTGTTTTTT
.	TRBV5-5	.	TRBJ1-1	CASSPTPLTEAFF	TGTGCCAGCTCCCCGACTCCTCTCACTGAAGCTTTCTTT
.	TRBV19	.	TRBJ2-3	CASSERAADTQYF	TGTGCCAGTAGTGAGAGGGCAGCAGATACGCAGTATTTT
TRBD1	TRBV5-8	.	TRBJ1-5	CASSPKTGSQPQHF	TGTGCCAGCAGCCCTAAGACAGGGAGTCAGCCCCAGCATTTT
TRBD1	TRBV7-9	few	TRBJ2-7	CASSSRTGPYEQYF	TGTGCCAGCAGCTCCCGGACAGGACCCTACGAGCAGTACTTC
TRBD1	TRBV29-1	few	TRBJ1-2	CSVREGAGGYGYTF	TGCAGCGTCCGGGAGGGGGCCGGGGGCTATGGCTACACCTTC
TRBD2	TRBV19	.	TRBJ2-7	CASSMSGGHSYEQYF	TGTGCCAGTAGTATGAGCGGGGGTCATTCCTACGAGCAGTACTTC
.	TRBV6-1	.	TRBJ2-7	CASSESFYEQYF	TGTGCCAGCAGTGAATCCTTCTACGAGCAGTACTTC
.	TRBV3-1/TRBV3-2	few	TRBJ1-6	CASSKGLLSSYNSPLHF	TGTGCCAGCAGCAAGGGACTTCTGAGCTCCTATAATTCACCCCTCCACTTT
TRBD1	TRBV7-9	.	TRBJ1-4	CASSSWTGGGIVTNEKLFF	TGTGCCAGCAGCTCTTGGACAGGGGGCGGGATTGTGACTAATGAAAAACTGTTTTTT
TRBD2	TRBV7-2	once	TRBJ2-1	CASSLNGGAGNEQFF	TGTGCCAGCAGCTTAAACGGGGGGGCCGGGAATGAGCAGTTCTTC
.	TRBV4-1	.	TRBJ1-5	CASSQVPGVPGSNQPQHF	TGCGCCAGCAGCCAAGTCCCCGGTGTTCCAGGAAGCAATCAGCCCCAGCATTTT
.	TRBV3-1/TRBV3-2	once	TRBJ2-7	CASSQVRGEQYF	TGTGCCAGCAGCCAAGTTCGGGGCGAGCAGTACTTC
TRBD1	TRBV5-1	.	TRBJ1-6	CASSVMSVDRGYNSPLHF	TGCGCCAGCAGCGTAATGTCCGTGGACAGGGGTTATAATTCACCCCTCCACTTT
TRBD2	TRBV11-2	.	TRBJ2-1	CASSGLGTSGDIYNEQFF	TGTGCCAGCAGCGGCCTAGGGACTAGCGGGGACATATACAATGAGCAGTTCTTC
.	TRBV7-9	.	TRBJ1-4	CASSPRTEGEKLFF	TGTGCCAGCAGCCCACGGACGGAGGGTGAAAAACTGTTTTTT
.	TRBV5-5	once	TRBJ1-4	CASSLKVTGGSVNEKLFF	TGTGCCAGCAGCTTGAAGGTTACGGGGGGCTCAGTTAATGAAAAACTGTTTTTT
TRBD1	TRBV29-1	.	TRBJ1-2	CSVRDRIGYGYTF	TGCAGCGTAAGGGACAGGATAGGGTATGGCTACACCTTC
TRBD2	TRBV3-1/TRBV3-2	.	TRBJ2-5	CASSRGAGGQTQYF	TGTGCCAGCAGCCGGGGAGCGGGGGGCCAGACCCAGTACTTC
TRBD2	TRBV10-1	.	TRBJ2-3	CASARTLGGTDKTDTQYF	TGCGCCAGCGCACGCACATTGGGGGGGACTGATAAGACAGATACGCAGTATTTT
TRBD1	TRBV5-1	.	TRBJ1-2	CASSTGQGISGYTF	TGCGCCAGCAGCACGGGACAGGGGATAAGTGGCTACACCTTC
.	TRBV7-9	.	TRBJ2-7	CASSLNSLSYEQYF	TGTGCCAGCAGCTTAAACAGCTTAAGCTACGAGCAGTACTTC
.	TRBV4-3	.	TRBJ1-1	CASSQAPDTEAFF	TGCGCCAGCAGCCAAGCTCCTGACACTGAAGCTTTCTTT
.	TRBV5-1	.	TRBJ1-4	CASSSRPPGQTEKLFF	TGCGCCAGCAGCTCCAGACCTCCCGGACAGACTGAAAAACTGTTTTTT
TRBD1	TRBV28	.	TRBJ2-7	CASSTRRGRRFSYEQYF	TGTGCCAGCAGCACGAGAAGGGGGCGCAGGTTCTCCTACGAGCAGTACTTC
.	TRBV7-9	.	TRBJ2-1	CASSPVRGGAWGNEQFF	TGTGCCAGCAGCCCCGTGAGAGGGGGGGCTTGGGGGAATGAGCAGTTCTTC
TRBD1	TRBV4-3	.	TRBJ1-6	CASSQDHGGRGAENSPLHF	TGCGCCAGCAGCCAAGATCATGGTGGCAGGGGGGCGGAAAATTCACCCCTCCACTTT
.	TRBV5-4	.	TRBJ2-3	CASSLAGIGPRTDTQYF	TGTGCCAGCAGCTTGGCCGGGATTGGACCACGCACAGATACGCAGTATTTT